Below, 15 T cell receptor beta chains from the same sample are listed, as sequenced in a study of blood T cell repertoires in COVID-19. Clones were read by immunoSEQ multiplex PCR, and TCRdb kept only the in-frame ones, dropping some. The top ten hold 4.1% of the sample, which has about 290,000 clones, about 85% seen once. Specimen: peripheral blood. The receptors were gathered from a woman aged 45-65 years with active or convalescent COVID-19.

CDR3 nucleotide sequence: TGTGCCGCCGTGACAGGGCACACTGAAGCTTTCTTT. It is translated as CAAVTGHTEAFF. V usage is TRBV28 and J usage is TRBJ1-1; the match to TRBD1 covers 7 bases. Germline values: CDR1 MDHEN, CDR2 SYDVKM. The CDR3 totals 12 residues. With 11 bases clipped from V and 3 bases from J, the junction kept 6 bases outside the gene matches.

CDR3 sequence reads: CASSLTGVGNTIYF. As DNA, the CDR3 is TGTGCCAGCAGTTTAACGGGGGTCGGAAACACCATATATTTT. J is TRBJ1-3 and V is TRBV27; D might be TRBD1 (5 bases). Trimming pared 2 bases from V and 4 bases from J, leaving 9 bases between. CDR1 and CDR2 (germline): MNHEY, SMNVEV (reference sequence). This CDR3 comprises 14 residues.

J is TRBJ1-2 and V is TRBV3-1 (or the pseudogene TRBV3-2); 9 bases fit TRBD1. J gave up 7 bases and V 4 bases, and 10 bases lay outside the gene matches. The CDR3 length is 15 residues. Germline-derived CDR1 and CDR2 are LGHDT and YNNKEL (reference sequence). For the CDR3, the DNA is TGTGCCAGCAGCCTGTCCGGGACAGGGAGGGGTGGCTACACCTTC. Translated: CASSLSGTGRGGYTF.

This clone has at least ten counts. The chain uses TRBV5-1 and TRBJ1-1; D uncertain. Germline V gene lookup returns CDR1 SGHRS and CDR2 YFSETQ. The CDR3 totals 16 residues. V was cut by 4 bases and J by 0 bases, with 16 bases left in between. The CDR3 reads CASSLGNEGLNTEAFF. CDR3 bases: TGCGCCAGCAGCCTGGGTAATGAGGGTTTGAACACTGAAGCTTTCTTT. Full variable domain (rest looked up from reference TRBV5-1 and TRBJ1-1): KAGVTQTPRYLIKTRGQQVTLSCSPISGHRSVSWYQQTPGQGLQFLFEYFSETQRNKGNFPGRFSGRQFSNSRSEMNVSTLELGDSALYLCASSLGNEGLNTEAFFGQGTRLTVV.

The genes are TRBV7-6 and TRBJ2-1, with D possibly being TRBD1 (7 bases). Germline V gene data show CDR1 as SGHVS and CDR2 as FNYEAQ. This CDR3 is 17 amino acids long. Trimming removed 1 base at V and 7 bases at J, with 20 bases between. CDR3 nucleotides: TGTGCCAGCAGCTTAGTTTCAATCCAGGGGGGATTTAATGAGCAGTTCTTC. It yields the protein CASSLVSIQGGFNEQFF. The full variable domain, completed using reference TRBV7-6 and TRBJ2-1, is GAGVSQSPRYKVTKRGQDVALRCDPISGHVSLYWYRQALGQGPEFLTYFNYEAQQDKSGLPNDRFSAERPEGSISTLTIQRTEQRDSAMYRCASSLVSIQGGFNEQFFGPGTRLTVL.

The chain employs TRBV7-9 and TRBJ1-4; weak D call: TRBD1 (5 bases). With 2 bases removed from V and 2 bases from J, the gap between germline ends came to 6 bases. The CDR3 has 14 residues. The germline V gene encodes CDR1 SEHNR and CDR2 FQNEAQ (reference sequence). CDR3 DNA: TGTGCCAGCAGCTTATCAGGGACTAATGAAAAACTGTTTTTT. Protein: CASSLSGTNEKLFF.

This clone was seen a few times. The chain uses TRBV7-9 and TRBJ2-7, with D maybe TRBD2 (6 bases). The CDR3 is made up of 14 amino acids. The germline V gene encodes CDR1 SEHNR and CDR2 FQNEAQ (reference sequence). The germline V and J ends were trimmed by 5 bases and 0 bases, with 11 bases remaining between them. CDR3 in DNA: TGTGCCAGCAGCCCGAGGACTAACTCCTACGAGCAGTACTTC. Protein product: CASSPRTNSYEQYF.

This chain uses TRBV19 with TRBJ2-2; the D is unclear. CDR1 LNHDA and CDR2 SQIVND come from the germline V gene (reference sequence). V lost 0 bases and J 6 bases, leaving 14 bases between the germline ends. The CDR3 is made up of 16 amino acids. CDR3 amino acids: CASSIDPELVSGELFF. DNA for the CDR3: TGTGCCAGTAGTATAGATCCGGAGCTAGTATCCGGGGAGCTGTTTTTT.

V and J are TRBV15 and TRBJ2-1; 8 nucleotides line up with TRBD1. The trim removed 4 bases at V and 3 bases at J, leaving 8 bases unmatched. The CDR3 has 16 amino acids. Per the germline V gene, CDR1 is LNHNV and CDR2 is YYDKDF (reference sequence). The CDR3 sequence: CATSTIPGTGYNEQFF. CDR3 nucleotides: TGTGCCACCAGCACAATCCCCGGGACAGGCTACAATGAGCAGTTCTTC.

V is TRBV7-2 and J is TRBJ1-2; 7 nucleotides agree with TRBD1. CDR1 SGHTA and CDR2 FQGNSA come from the germline V gene. The CDR3 is made up of 15 amino acids. J gave up 4 bases and V 2 bases, and 7 bases lay outside the gene matches. CDR3 in DNA: TGTGCCAGCAGCTTAAACAGGGACAGCGTCTATGGCTACACCTTC. Amino acids: CASSLNRDSVYGYTF.

This rearrangement joins TRBV29-1 to TRBJ1-2; 12 positions agree with TRBD1. The germline gives CDR1 SQVTM, CDR2 ANQGSEA. With V trimmed by 6 bases and J by 8 bases, 10 bases remained unmatched. This CDR3 comprises 14 residues. This chain's CDR3 is CSVSGTGGGWGYTF. The CDR3 nucleotides read TGCAGCGTCTCCGGGACAGGGGGCGGTTGGGGCTACACCTTC.

V is TRBV6-6 and J is TRBJ2-2; D possibly corresponds to TRBD2 (6 bases). Trimming shortened V by 5 bases and J by 4 bases, and 20 bases separated the two germline ends. The CDR3 sequence is 17 residues long. Germline V lookup: CDR1 MNHNY, CDR2 SVGAGI (reference sequence). CDR3 coding DNA: TGTGCCAGCAGTCGCCCGCGGGCGGGACGGGGCACCGGGGAGCTGTTTTTT. Its translation: CASSRPRAGRGTGELFF.

The V call is TRBV15, the J call TRBJ1-1, with D perhaps matching TRBD1 (5 bases). The CDR3 sequence is 16 residues long. Germline V CDR1 and CDR2: LNHNV, YYDKDF (reference sequence). V was cut by 3 bases and J by 1 base, with 15 bases left in between. The CDR3 nucleotides read TGTGCCACCAGCAGCCCCGGGAGGGGACGGAACACTGAAGCTTTCTTT. It encodes CATSSPGRGRNTEAFF. The complete variable domain, with remaining parts taken from reference TRBV15 and TRBJ1-1, reads DAMVIQNPRYQVTQFGKPVTLSCSQTLNHNVMYWYQQKSSQAPKLLFHYYDKDFNNEADTPDNFQSRRPNTSFCFLDIRSPGLGDTAMYLCATSSPGRGRNTEAFFGQGTRLTVV.

The chain carries TRBV19 and TRBJ2-1; TRBD2 is a possible D gene (6 bases). The CDR3 is 15 amino acids. Looked up from germline, CDR1 is LNHDA and CDR2 is SQIVND (reference sequence). The V end was cut by 4 bases, the J end by 0 bases, with 10 bases between. CDR3 nucleotides: TGTGCCAGTAGTACAGGAGGGATCTCCTACAATGAGCAGTTCTTC. Its translation is CASSTGGISYNEQFF.

This chain uses TRBV7-7 with TRBJ2-3; TRBD2 matches 12 bases. Germline loops: CDR1 SSHAT, CDR2 FNYEAQ (reference sequence). This CDR3 comprises 16 residues. After removal of 5 bases from V and 1 base from J, the junction contained 4 bases not matched to a gene. CDR3 DNA sequence: TGTGCCAGCAGCCCTAGCGGGAGGGCGGGCACAGATACGCAGTATTTT. This gives the protein CASSPSGRAGTDTQYF.